Reported below is one T cell receptor beta chain. The CDR3 has 15 residues. The germline V and J ends were trimmed by 1 base and 7 bases, with 14 bases remaining between them. From germline, CDR1 is LNHNV and CDR2 YYDKDF (reference sequence). The data originate from a study of T cell changes during pregnancy in multiple sclerosis. TCRdb's copy holds only in-frame clones and misses some; the assay was immunoSEQ multiplex PCR. The sample lists approximately 60,000 clones; over 75% were seen once. Sequenced here: peripheral blood, sampled before pregnancy. This chain links TRBV15 with TRBJ2-1; D may be TRBD1 (6 bases). The TCR sequence derives from a female donor with multiple sclerosis, enrolled in a pregnancy study. The CDR3 DNA reads TGTGCCACCAGCAGAGCCTCGACAGGCAAAAATGAGCAGTTCTTC. Translated: CATSRASTGKNEQFF. Complete variable domain (other parts from reference TRBV15 and TRBJ2-1): DAMVIQNPRYQVTQFGKPVTLSCSQTLNHNVMYWYQQKSSQAPKLLFHYYDKDFNNEADTPDNFQSRRPNTSFCFLDIRSPGLGDTAMYLCATSRASTGKNEQFFGPGTRLTVL.